The rows below give T cell receptor beta chains drawn from one sample of a study of T cell changes during pregnancy in multiple sclerosis. Using immunoSEQ multiplex PCR, the repertoire was profiled, and TCRdb retains in-frame clones only, with some absent. The profile shows approximately 58,000 clones, around 90% of them singletons. This material consisted of peripheral blood, taken in the second trimester of pregnancy. The receptors shown here come from a female donor with multiple sclerosis, enrolled in a pregnancy study. Both conserved end residues are part of each CDR3. Fields, in order: clone size, V gene, D gene, J gene, CDR3 DNA, CDR3 protein. A D gene is named only where the DNA matches it firmly. Clone size is shown for a subset of rows, as once, few, many or a class of expanded clone.

clone_size: .
v_call: TRBV11-2
d_call: TRBD2
j_call: TRBJ2-2
cdr3_nt: TGTGCCAGCAGCCGGACTAGTAAGACCGGGGAGCTGTTTTTT
cdr3_aa: CASSRTSKTGELFF

clone_size: once
v_call: TRBV6-4
d_call: .
j_call: TRBJ2-2
cdr3_nt: TGTGCCAGCAGTGATTTGTTCTCCGGGGAGCTGTTTTTT
cdr3_aa: CASSDLFSGELFF

clone_size: .
v_call: TRBV6-6
d_call: TRBD1
j_call: TRBJ2-7
cdr3_nt: TGTGCCAGCAGCTCTCCCATCGGACAGGGCTACGAGCAGTACTTC
cdr3_aa: CASSSPIGQGYEQYF

clone_size: .
v_call: TRBV10-1
d_call: .
j_call: TRBJ1-1
cdr3_nt: TGCGCCAGCAGTGAGTCGAGAGGGAACACTGAAGCTTTCTTT
cdr3_aa: CASSESRGNTEAFF

clone_size: once
v_call: TRBV7-8
d_call: TRBD2
j_call: TRBJ2-7
cdr3_nt: TGTGCCAGCAGCTTAGAGGCTAGCGGGAGGGCCGGCGACGAGCAGTACTTC
cdr3_aa: CASSLEASGRAGDEQYF

clone_size: .
v_call: TRBV27
d_call: .
j_call: TRBJ1-1
cdr3_nt: TGTGCCAGCAGTTTAAACCCAGGGAACACTGAAGCTTTCTTT
cdr3_aa: CASSLNPGNTEAFF

clone_size: .
v_call: TRBV5-1
d_call: TRBD2
j_call: TRBJ2-3
cdr3_nt: TGCGCCAGCAGCTCAATGATAGCGGGAGGGCTCACAGATACGCAGTATTTT
cdr3_aa: CASSSMIAGGLTDTQYF

clone_size: .
v_call: TRBV7-3
d_call: .
j_call: TRBJ2-3
cdr3_nt: TGTGCCAGCAGCTTAACTGGGGGGGCTAGAAGGGATACGCAGTATTTT
cdr3_aa: CASSLTGGARRDTQYF

clone_size: once
v_call: TRBV2
d_call: .
j_call: TRBJ1-1
cdr3_nt: TGTGCCAGCAGTGGCGAGGGGAACACTGAAGCTTTCTTT
cdr3_aa: CASSGEGNTEAFF

clone_size: .
v_call: TRBV2
d_call: TRBD2
j_call: TRBJ2-1
cdr3_nt: TGTGCCAGCAGTGAAGCTACTAGCGGACGAAGACAGTTCTTC
cdr3_aa: CASSEATSGRRQFF

clone_size: .
v_call: TRBV19
d_call: .
j_call: TRBJ1-1
cdr3_nt: TGTGCCAGTAGTGTCAGGAGGGAAGCTTTCTTT
cdr3_aa: CASSVRREAFF

clone_size: .
v_call: TRBV2
d_call: TRBD1
j_call: TRBJ2-5
cdr3_nt: TGTGCCAGCAGTCGGGACAGGGCAACCATACCGGGGGCCCAGTACTTC
cdr3_aa: CASSRDRATIPGAQYF

clone_size: .
v_call: TRBV9
d_call: .
j_call: TRBJ1-2
cdr3_nt: TGTGCCAGCAGCGTCATACAGGCTGGTGACTATGGCTACACCTTC
cdr3_aa: CASSVIQAGDYGYTF

clone_size: .
v_call: TRBV10-3
d_call: TRBD2
j_call: TRBJ2-7
cdr3_nt: TGTGCCATCAGTGAAGGGACTAGCGAGAGCTCCTACGAGCAGTACTTC
cdr3_aa: CAISEGTSESSYEQYF

clone_size: .
v_call: TRBV28
d_call: .
j_call: TRBJ2-2
cdr3_nt: TGTGCCAGCAGTTCATACACCGGGGAGCTGTTTTTT
cdr3_aa: CASSSYTGELFF

clone_size: .
v_call: TRBV5-1
d_call: .
j_call: TRBJ1-1
cdr3_nt: TGCGCCAGCACCCTTAATCCGGACACTGAAGCTTTCTTT
cdr3_aa: CASTLNPDTEAFF

clone_size: .
v_call: TRBV5-6
d_call: .
j_call: TRBJ2-1
cdr3_nt: TGTGCCAGCAGCTTTCAGGCGAATGAGCAGTTCTTC
cdr3_aa: CASSFQANEQFF

clone_size: .
v_call: TRBV5-1
d_call: TRBD2
j_call: TRBJ2-1
cdr3_nt: TGCGCCAGCAGCTTAAATCCCCTAGCGGGAGTAATTGAGCAGTTCTTC
cdr3_aa: CASSLNPLAGVIEQFF

clone_size: .
v_call: TRBV28
d_call: TRBD2
j_call: TRBJ2-3
cdr3_nt: TGTGCCAGCAGTTCCTTAGCGGGAGGAGCAGATACGCAGTATTTT
cdr3_aa: CASSSLAGGADTQYF

clone_size: once
v_call: TRBV7-9
d_call: TRBD2
j_call: TRBJ2-7
cdr3_nt: TGTGCCAGCAGCTTAGGGGCGGGAGGACCCTACGAGCAGTACTTC
cdr3_aa: CASSLGAGGPYEQYF

clone_size: .
v_call: TRBV5-4
d_call: TRBD1
j_call: TRBJ1-2
cdr3_nt: TGTGCCAGCAGCCAAATTACAGGGGCTTCCTATGGCTACACCTTC
cdr3_aa: CASSQITGASYGYTF

clone_size: .
v_call: TRBV18
d_call: .
j_call: TRBJ2-3
cdr3_nt: TGTGCCAGCTCACCAGGGCTAGCGAACACAGATACGCAGTATTTT
cdr3_aa: CASSPGLANTDTQYF

clone_size: .
v_call: TRBV5-1
d_call: TRBD2
j_call: TRBJ2-7
cdr3_nt: TGCGCCAGCAGCTTGGCCAGCTCTAGCGGGGACTACGAGCAGTACTTC
cdr3_aa: CASSLASSSGDYEQYF

clone_size: .
v_call: TRBV25-1
d_call: TRBD1
j_call: TRBJ1-5
cdr3_nt: TGTGCCAGCAGTAGAACAGGGGCGAATCAGCCCCAGCATTTT
cdr3_aa: CASSRTGANQPQHF

clone_size: .
v_call: TRBV30
d_call: .
j_call: TRBJ2-2
cdr3_nt: TGTGCCTGGAGTGTACAGCCGGGAGGGGAGCTGTTTTTT
cdr3_aa: CAWSVQPGGELFF

clone_size: .
v_call: TRBV7-9
d_call: .
j_call: TRBJ1-1
cdr3_nt: TGTGCCAGCAGCCCAGGGGTGGGATACACTGAAGCTTTCTTT
cdr3_aa: CASSPGVGYTEAFF

clone_size: .
v_call: TRBV9
d_call: .
j_call: TRBJ2-3
cdr3_nt: TGTGCCAGCAGCGTATATGGACAGGACTACACAGATACGCAGTATTTT
cdr3_aa: CASSVYGQDYTDTQYF

clone_size: .
v_call: TRBV5-1
d_call: .
j_call: TRBJ2-2
cdr3_nt: TGCGCCAGCAGCTTAGCTCGGGACGGGGAGCTGTTTTTT
cdr3_aa: CASSLARDGELFF

clone_size: .
v_call: TRBV11-2
d_call: .
j_call: TRBJ2-7
cdr3_nt: TGTGCCAGCAGCTTAGCAGGGTACTCCTACGAGCAGTACTTC
cdr3_aa: CASSLAGYSYEQYF

clone_size: .
v_call: TRBV5-5
d_call: .
j_call: TRBJ2-6
cdr3_nt: TGTGCCAGCAGCTTGGAGGGGCGAGGGGGACGGTTCTCTGGGGCCAACGTCCTGACTTTC
cdr3_aa: CASSLEGRGGRFSGANVLTF

clone_size: .
v_call: TRBV7-9
d_call: .
j_call: TRBJ1-5
cdr3_nt: TGTGCCAGCAGCTCAGGGGTTATTAGCAATCAGCCCCAGCATTTT
cdr3_aa: CASSSGVISNQPQHF

clone_size: .
v_call: TRBV27
d_call: TRBD1
j_call: TRBJ1-1
cdr3_nt: TGTGCCAGCAGAGCAGGGGGCCACACTGAAGCTTTCTTT
cdr3_aa: CASRAGGHTEAFF

clone_size: .
v_call: TRBV18
d_call: .
j_call: TRBJ2-1
cdr3_nt: TGTGCCAGCTCACCACAGTCCGCAGGGCAAGATGGCAATGAGCAGTTCTTC
cdr3_aa: CASSPQSAGQDGNEQFF

clone_size: .
v_call: TRBV28
d_call: TRBD2
j_call: TRBJ2-3
cdr3_nt: TGTGCCAGCAGTCCGCGGACTAGCGGGGCTTTACTCACAGATACGCAGTATTTT
cdr3_aa: CASSPRTSGALLTDTQYF

clone_size: .
v_call: TRBV7-9
d_call: TRBD1
j_call: TRBJ2-1
cdr3_nt: TGTGCCAGCAGCCTCAAAGGACAGGGGACGGGCAATGAGCAGTTCTTC
cdr3_aa: CASSLKGQGTGNEQFF

clone_size: .
v_call: TRBV30
d_call: .
j_call: TRBJ2-5
cdr3_nt: TGTGCCTGGAGCCCGGGGAGGAGGGAGACCCAGTACTTC
cdr3_aa: CAWSPGRRETQYF

clone_size: .
v_call: TRBV5-3
d_call: .
j_call: TRBJ2-2
cdr3_nt: TGTGCCACATCGCGGCGGGAAAGGACCGGGGAGCTGTTTTTT
cdr3_aa: CATSRRERTGELFF

clone_size: .
v_call: TRBV7-2
d_call: .
j_call: TRBJ1-3
cdr3_nt: TGTGCCAGCAGCCCACAGAGACAGGCATATGGAAACACCATATATTTT
cdr3_aa: CASSPQRQAYGNTIYF

clone_size: .
v_call: TRBV6-1
d_call: TRBD2
j_call: TRBJ2-3
cdr3_nt: TGTGCCAGCAGTGAAGCCCCTAGCGGGACTCGGCAGTATTTT
cdr3_aa: CASSEAPSGTRQYF

clone_size: few
v_call: TRBV5-6
d_call: .
j_call: TRBJ2-1
cdr3_nt: TGTGCCAGCAGCCATATAAGAATTTTCCCATTGAGGTTCTTC
cdr3_aa: CASSHIRIFPLRFF

clone_size: .
v_call: TRBV6-1
d_call: .
j_call: TRBJ1-5
cdr3_nt: TGTGCCAGCAGTGACGACCAGCCTAGGACTTTCAATCAGCCCCAGCATTTT
cdr3_aa: CASSDDQPRTFNQPQHF

clone_size: .
v_call: TRBV5-4
d_call: TRBD1
j_call: TRBJ1-1
cdr3_nt: TGTGCCAGCAGCTCCGGGACAGACATGAACACTGAAGCTTTCTTT
cdr3_aa: CASSSGTDMNTEAFF

clone_size: .
v_call: TRBV27
d_call: .
j_call: TRBJ2-1
cdr3_nt: TGTGCCAGCAGTCTGGAGGGAAGCTCCTACAATGAGCAGTTCTTC
cdr3_aa: CASSLEGSSYNEQFF

clone_size: .
v_call: TRBV6-6
d_call: TRBD1
j_call: TRBJ2-5
cdr3_nt: TGTGCCAGCAGCCATGCCGGGACAGGGCAAGAGACCCAGTACTTC
cdr3_aa: CASSHAGTGQETQYF

clone_size: .
v_call: TRBV7-3
d_call: .
j_call: TRBJ1-2
cdr3_nt: TGTGCCAGCAGCCCGCCGGACTCTTATGGCTACACCTTC
cdr3_aa: CASSPPDSYGYTF

clone_size: .
v_call: TRBV2
d_call: .
j_call: TRBJ1-2
cdr3_nt: TGTGCCAGCAGGGTGAGGGCAGCTTCGAATGGCTACACCTTC
cdr3_aa: CASRVRAASNGYTF

clone_size: .
v_call: TRBV30
d_call: TRBD2
j_call: TRBJ2-5
cdr3_nt: TGTGCCTGGAGTGGGCTAGCGGATCTAGAGACCCAGTACTTC
cdr3_aa: CAWSGLADLETQYF

clone_size: .
v_call: TRBV10-3
d_call: TRBD1
j_call: TRBJ1-5
cdr3_nt: TGTGCCATCAGTCGGGACAGGGAGAATCAGCCCCAGCATTTT
cdr3_aa: CAISRDRENQPQHF

clone_size: .
v_call: TRBV4-3
d_call: TRBD2
j_call: TRBJ2-1
cdr3_nt: TGCGCCAGCAGCCTGGGGACTAGCGGGAGGAATGAGCAGTTCTTC
cdr3_aa: CASSLGTSGRNEQFF

clone_size: .
v_call: TRBV11-2
d_call: TRBD1
j_call: TRBJ2-7
cdr3_nt: TGTGCCAGCAGCCCGGGGACAGTCCCCGAGCAGTACTTC
cdr3_aa: CASSPGTVPEQYF